This entry features one T cell receptor beta chain sequence. Its target is unknown. These data come from a study of blood T cells in healthy people across ages. General study points: Whereas aged donors had fewer naive CD4+ cells, long-lived donors had more of them and higher diversity. Significant beta diversity loss was already apparent by age around 40, declining roughly linearly.

With 3 bases removed from V and 5 bases from J, the gap between germline ends came to 10 bases. Per the germline V gene, CDR1 is MNHEY and CDR2 is SMNVEV (reference sequence). This CDR3 region has 13 residues. A second PCR, run for roughly 6 to 11 cycles, used a sample-barcoded 5' primer plus a J-beta primer mix. A single record per CDR3 protein comes from TCRdb applying MiXCR to the 5' RACE reads. The sample yields about 1.8 million distinct CDR3 sequences, around 48% seen once. The sequencing sample was made of blood. The TCR sequence derives from a woman aged 40 to 49 in good health. The V gene is TRBV27, the J gene TRBJ2-5; D remains ambiguous. The CDR3 region has the DNA TGTGCCAGCAGTTTCGTCGTCGGGGAGACCCAGTACTTC. Protein sequence: CASSFVVGETQYF.